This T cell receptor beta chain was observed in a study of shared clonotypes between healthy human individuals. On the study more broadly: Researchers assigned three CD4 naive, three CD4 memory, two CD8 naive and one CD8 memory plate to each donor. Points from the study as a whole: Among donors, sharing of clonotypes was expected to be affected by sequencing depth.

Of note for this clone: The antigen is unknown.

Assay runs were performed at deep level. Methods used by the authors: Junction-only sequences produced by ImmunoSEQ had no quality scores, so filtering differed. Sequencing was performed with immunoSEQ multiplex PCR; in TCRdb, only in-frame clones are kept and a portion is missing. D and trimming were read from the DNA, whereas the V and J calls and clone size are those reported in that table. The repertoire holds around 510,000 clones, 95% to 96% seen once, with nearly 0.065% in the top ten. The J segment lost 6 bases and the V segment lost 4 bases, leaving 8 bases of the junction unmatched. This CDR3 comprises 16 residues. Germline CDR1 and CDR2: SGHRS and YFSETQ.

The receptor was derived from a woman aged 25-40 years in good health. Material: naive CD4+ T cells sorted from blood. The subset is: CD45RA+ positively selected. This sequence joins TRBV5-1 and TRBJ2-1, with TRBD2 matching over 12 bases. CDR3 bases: TGCGCCAGCAGCAGAACTAGCGGGAGGCCAACCAATGAGCAGTTCTTC. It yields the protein CASSRTSGRPTNEQFF. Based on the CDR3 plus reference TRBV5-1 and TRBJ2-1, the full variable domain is KAGVTQTPRYLIKTRGQQVTLSCSPISGHRSVSWYQQTPGQGLQFLFEYFSETQRNKGNFPGRFSGRQFSNSRSEMNVSTLELGDSALYLCASSRTSGRPTNEQFFGPGTRLTVL.